This is a list of T cell receptor beta chains from one sample in a study of blood T cell repertoires in COVID-19. Here immunoSEQ multiplex PCR was the method, and the copy in TCRdb shows in-frame clones only, minus some. This table holds 90,000 to 100,000 clones, roughly 82% found once. Sequences were obtained from peripheral blood. These receptors all come from a man at least 80 years old with acute or convalescent COVID-19. CDR3s include the opening cysteine and the closing phenylalanine or tryptophan. The D gene is left open where the match is weak. Clone size appears in some rows only: once, few, many, or a class for an expanded clone.

d_gene,abundance,v_gene,j_gene,CDR3nt,CDR3aa
-,few,TRBV19,TRBJ1-2,TGTGCCAGTAGTTATTCAAGGGGCAACTATGGCTACACCTTC,CASSYSRGNYGYTF
-,once,TRBV7-2,TRBJ2-4,TGTGCCAGCAGCGCCAGGGTGAACATTCAGTACTTC,CASSARVNIQYF
-,-,TRBV28,TRBJ2-3,TGTGCCAGCAGATCGACTCTGGATACGCAGTATTTT,CASRSTLDTQYF
-,-,TRBV7-2,TRBJ2-5,TGTGCCAGCAGCCTTTCGCGGGGGCCTCAAGAGACCCAGTACTTC,CASSLSRGPQETQYF
-,-,TRBV16,TRBJ2-1,TGTGTCAGCAGCCATGCGGATGAGCAGTTCTTC,CVSSHADEQFF
-,-,TRBV3-1/TRBV3-2,TRBJ2-7,TGTGCCAGCAGAAAAGGGGTCGAGCAGTACTTC,CASRKGVEQYF
-,once,TRBV19,TRBJ1-5,TGTGCCAGTAGTATAGCTGGAGGGTATAGCAATCAGCCCCAGCATTTT,CASSIAGGYSNQPQHF
-,-,TRBV11-2,TRBJ2-1,TGTGCCAGCAGCTTGGGGGCCGACTCCTACAATGAGCAGTTCTTC,CASSLGADSYNEQFF
-,-,TRBV21-1,TRBJ1-2,TGTGCCACCTCGGACAGGGCGGATGGCTACACCTTC,CATSDRADGYTF
-,once,TRBV11-2,TRBJ2-1,TGTGCCAGCAGCTTAACTCGAGCTGTTGCCTATGAGCAGTTCTTC,CASSLTRAVAYEQFF
-,-,TRBV19,TRBJ1-6,TGTGCCAGTAGTTCAACAGGGAACTATAATTCACCCCTCCACTTT,CASSSTGNYNSPLHF
-,few,TRBV10-2,TRBJ1-6,TGCGCCAGCAGGGACCGGGGACCCCTCCACTTT,CASRDRGPLHF
-,-,TRBV6-2/TRBV6-3,TRBJ2-5,TGTGCCAGCAGTTACTCGTACTCCTCAGAGACCCAGTACTTC,CASSYSYSSETQYF
-,-,TRBV7-9,TRBJ2-2,TGTGCCAGCAGCACCGGGTCCGCGAACACCGGGGAGCTGTTTTTT,CASSTGSANTGELFF
TRBD2,-,TRBV27,TRBJ2-1,TGTGCCAGCAGTTTCCGACTAGCGGGAGGAATCGGGGATGAGCAGTTCTTC,CASSFRLAGGIGDEQFF
-,once,TRBV6-2/TRBV6-3,TRBJ2-7,TGTGCCAGCAGTTTCGTCGCCTACGAGCAGTACTTC,CASSFVAYEQYF
TRBD1,-,TRBV6-5,TRBJ2-7,TGTGCCAGCAGTTACCCCGGGACAGACGAGCAGTACTTC,CASSYPGTDEQYF
TRBD1,-,TRBV14,TRBJ1-6,TGTGCCAGCAGCCCCAGGACAGGGAATAATTCACCCCTCCACTTT,CASSPRTGNNSPLHF
-,-,TRBV5-8,TRBJ2-5,TGTGCCAGCAGCTTGGAAACAGTCCAAGAGACCCAGTACTTC,CASSLETVQETQYF
-,-,TRBV21-1,TRBJ1-2,TGTGCCAGCAGCAAAGGCCCAGGGGGTCTTTACTATGGCTACACCTTC,CASSKGPGGLYYGYTF
-,-,TRBV5-5,TRBJ1-1,TGTGCCAGCAGCTTGGTTTACGGACAGCGAGGCACTGAAGCTTTCTTT,CASSLVYGQRGTEAFF
TRBD1,-,TRBV9,TRBJ1-1,TGTGCCAGCAGCGCTTTAGGACAGGGGGAAACTGAAGCTTTCTTT,CASSALGQGETEAFF
-,once,TRBV5-1,TRBJ1-1,TGCGCCAGCAGCTTGGCCGAAGGGGTCTTATCTGAAGCTTTCTTT,CASSLAEGVLSEAFF
TRBD1,-,TRBV12-3/TRBV12-4,TRBJ1-1,TGTGCCAGCAGTTTGGACAGGGGTGAAGCTTTCTTT,CASSLDRGEAFF
TRBD1,few,TRBV7-9,TRBJ1-1,TGTGCCAGCAGTCCGACAGGGGGCGTCACTGAAGCTTTCTTT,CASSPTGGVTEAFF
TRBD1,-,TRBV27,TRBJ2-5,TGTGCCAGCAGTTTAAGCCCGACAGGGTTTGAGACCCAGTACTTC,CASSLSPTGFETQYF
TRBD1,-,TRBV4-3,TRBJ2-1,TGCGCCAGCAGCCAAGAGAGGGGGACAGGGACGAATGAGCAGTTCTTC,CASSQERGTGTNEQFF
-,-,TRBV19,TRBJ1-1,TGTGCCAGTAGCCCGACAACCATGAACACTGAAGCTTTCTTT,CASSPTTMNTEAFF
TRBD1,many,TRBV19,TRBJ1-5,TGTGCCAGTAACAGGGGACATCAGCCCCAGCATTTT,CASNRGHQPQHF
-,-,TRBV12-3/TRBV12-4,TRBJ1-1,TGTGCCAGCTCGGGGGTAAACACTGAAGCTTTCTTT,CASSGVNTEAFF